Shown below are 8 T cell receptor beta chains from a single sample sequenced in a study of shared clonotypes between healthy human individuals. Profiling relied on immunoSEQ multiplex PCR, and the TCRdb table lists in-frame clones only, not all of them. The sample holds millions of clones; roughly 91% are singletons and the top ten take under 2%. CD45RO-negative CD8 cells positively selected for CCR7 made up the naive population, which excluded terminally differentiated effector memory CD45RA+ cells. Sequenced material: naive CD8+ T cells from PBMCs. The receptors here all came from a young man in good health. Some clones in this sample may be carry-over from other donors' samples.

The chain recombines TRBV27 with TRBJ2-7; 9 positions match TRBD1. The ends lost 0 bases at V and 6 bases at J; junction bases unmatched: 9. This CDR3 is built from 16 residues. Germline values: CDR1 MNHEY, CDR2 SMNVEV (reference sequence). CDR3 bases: TGTGCCAGCAGTTTATCGACCGGGACAGGGATCTCCGAGCAGTACTTC. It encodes CASSLSTGTGISEQYF.

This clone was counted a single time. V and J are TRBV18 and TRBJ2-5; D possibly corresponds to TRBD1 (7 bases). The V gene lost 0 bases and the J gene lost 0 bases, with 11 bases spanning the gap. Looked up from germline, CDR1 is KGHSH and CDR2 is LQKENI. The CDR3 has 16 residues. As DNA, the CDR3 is TGTGCCAGCTCACCACCCAGGGGGGTGGACCAAGAGACCCAGTACTTC. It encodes CASSPPRGVDQETQYF.

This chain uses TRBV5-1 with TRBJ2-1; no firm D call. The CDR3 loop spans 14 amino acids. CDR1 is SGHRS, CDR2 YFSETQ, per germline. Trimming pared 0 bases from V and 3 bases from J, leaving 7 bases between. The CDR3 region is CASSLVLDYNEQFF. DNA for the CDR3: TGCGCCAGCAGCTTGGTCCTTGACTACAATGAGCAGTTCTTC.

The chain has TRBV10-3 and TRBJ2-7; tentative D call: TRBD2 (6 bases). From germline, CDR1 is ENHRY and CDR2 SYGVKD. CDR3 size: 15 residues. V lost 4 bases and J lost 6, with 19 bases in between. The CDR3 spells CAISASGGEPGEQYF. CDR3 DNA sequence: TGTGCCATCAGTGCTTCCGGCGGGGAGCCTGGCGAGCAGTACTTC.

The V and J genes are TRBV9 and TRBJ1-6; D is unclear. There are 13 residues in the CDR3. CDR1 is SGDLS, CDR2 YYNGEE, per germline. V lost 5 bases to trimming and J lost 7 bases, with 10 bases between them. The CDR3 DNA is TGTGCCAGCAGTTCCCCCACCAATTCACCCCTCCACTTT. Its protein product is CASSSPTNSPLHF.

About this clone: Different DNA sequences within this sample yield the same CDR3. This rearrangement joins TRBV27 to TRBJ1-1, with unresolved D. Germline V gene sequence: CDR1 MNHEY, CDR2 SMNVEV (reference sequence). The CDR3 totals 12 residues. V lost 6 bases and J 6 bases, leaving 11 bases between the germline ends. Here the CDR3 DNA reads TGTGCCAGCAGGACGTTCGGGGCTGAAGCTTTCTTT. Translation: CASRTFGAEAFF.

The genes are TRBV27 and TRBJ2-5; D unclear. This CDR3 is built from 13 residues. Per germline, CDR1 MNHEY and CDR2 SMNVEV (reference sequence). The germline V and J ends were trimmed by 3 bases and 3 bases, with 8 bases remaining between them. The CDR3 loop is CASSLSWEETQYF. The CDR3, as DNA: TGTGCCAGCAGTTTGTCGTGGGAAGAGACCCAGTACTTC.

CDR3 in amino acids: CASSVRTGGETQYF. The CDR3 coding sequence is TGTGCCAGTAGTGTTCGGACAGGGGGGGAGACCCAGTACTTC. The rearrangement uses TRBV19 and TRBJ2-5; 10 positions agree with TRBD1. Germline V gene sequence: CDR1 LNHDA, CDR2 SQIVND (reference sequence). This CDR3 contains 14 residues. J was trimmed by 5 bases and V by 5 bases; bases with no gene match: 5.